The TCR beta chain described here comes from a study of radiotherapy plus CTLA-4 blockade in lung cancer. The overall study: There were objective responses in 18% of patients, and approximately 30% had disease control.

Produced via immunoSEQ multiplex PCR; TCRdb's table is partial and in-frame only. The table includes about 51,000 clones, roughly 83% detected once. Findings and caveats of the study: Researchers report tumor-derived TCR clones expanding in blood after radiotherapy plus ipilimumab.

The CDR3 totals 16 residues. Germline CDR1 reads SGHTS; CDR2 reads YDEGEE. Trimming removed 1 base at V and 2 bases at J, with 13 bases between. Patients with chemo-refractory metastatic non-small-cell lung cancer received focal radiation plus CTLA-4 blockade with ipilimumab. Remarks on this clone: Its antigen is undetermined.

This sequence originates from a human donor with non-small cell lung cancer who had a complete response to radiotherapy plus ipilimumab. J is TRBJ2-1 and V is TRBV5-8; D might be TRBD1 (6 bases). Here the sequenced sample was peripheral blood, taken from a patient treated with radiotherapy plus ipilimumab. The CDR3, as DNA: TGTGCCAGCAGCTTGACCCGACAGGAGACCTACAATGAGCAGTTCTTC. It encodes CASSLTRQETYNEQFF.